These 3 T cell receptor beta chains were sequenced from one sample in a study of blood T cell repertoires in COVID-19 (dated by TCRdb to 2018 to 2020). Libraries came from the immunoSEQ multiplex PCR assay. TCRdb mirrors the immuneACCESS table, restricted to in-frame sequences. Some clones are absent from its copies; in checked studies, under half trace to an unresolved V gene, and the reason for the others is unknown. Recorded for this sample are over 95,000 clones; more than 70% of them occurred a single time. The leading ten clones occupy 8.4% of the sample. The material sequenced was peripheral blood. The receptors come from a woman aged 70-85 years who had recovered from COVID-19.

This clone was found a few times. CDR3 bases: TGTGCCAGCAGTGACAGGGTTAACTCCAATCAGCCCCAGCATTTT. Encoded protein: CASSDRVNSNQPQHF. This sequence joins TRBV7-3 and TRBJ1-5; 7 bases fit TRBD1. The CDR3 is 15 amino acids. Trimming took 6 bases from V and 3 from J; bases not matched to a gene: 8. The germline V gene encodes CDR1 SGHTA and CDR2 FQGTGA. The variable domain in full, completed from reference TRBV7-3 and TRBJ1-5, reads GAGVSQTPSNKVTEKGKYVELRCDPISGHTALYWYRQSLGQGPEFLIYFQGTGAADDSGLPNDRFFAVRPEGSVSTLKIQRTERGDSAVYLCASSDRVNSNQPQHFGDGTRLSIL.

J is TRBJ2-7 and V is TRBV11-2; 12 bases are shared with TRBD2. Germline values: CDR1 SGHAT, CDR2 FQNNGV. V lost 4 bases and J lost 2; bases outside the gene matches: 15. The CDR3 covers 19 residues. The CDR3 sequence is CASSSLLTSGGLLTYEQYF. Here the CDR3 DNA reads TGTGCCAGCAGCTCCCTCCTGACTAGCGGGGGACTCCTCACCTACGAGCAGTACTTC.

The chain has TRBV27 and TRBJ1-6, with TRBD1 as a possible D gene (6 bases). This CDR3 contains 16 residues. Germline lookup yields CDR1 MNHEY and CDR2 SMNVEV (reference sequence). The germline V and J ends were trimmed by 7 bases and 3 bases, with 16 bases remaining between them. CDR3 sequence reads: CASTGRGKYYNSPLHF. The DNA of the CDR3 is TGTGCCAGCACCGGTAGGGGGAAGTACTATAATTCACCCCTCCACTTT.